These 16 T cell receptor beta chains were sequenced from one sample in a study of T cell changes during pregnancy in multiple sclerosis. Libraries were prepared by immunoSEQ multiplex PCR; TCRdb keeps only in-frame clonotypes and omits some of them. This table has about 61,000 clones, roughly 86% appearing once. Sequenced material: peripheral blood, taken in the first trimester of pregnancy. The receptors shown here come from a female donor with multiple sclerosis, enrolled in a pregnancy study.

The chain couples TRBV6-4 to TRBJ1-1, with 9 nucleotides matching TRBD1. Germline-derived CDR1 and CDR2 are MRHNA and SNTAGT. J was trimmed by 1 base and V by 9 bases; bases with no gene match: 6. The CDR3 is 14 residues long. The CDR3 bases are TGTGCCAGGAGCTACAGGGGGCAGAACACTGAAGCTTTCTTT. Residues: CARSYRGQNTEAFF.

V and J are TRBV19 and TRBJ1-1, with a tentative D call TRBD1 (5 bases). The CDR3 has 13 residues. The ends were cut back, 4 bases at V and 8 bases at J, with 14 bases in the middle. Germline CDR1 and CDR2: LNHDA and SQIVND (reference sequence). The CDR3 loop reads CASSRRDVEEAFF. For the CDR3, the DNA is TGTGCCAGTAGTAGGCGGGACGTGGAGGAAGCTTTCTTT.

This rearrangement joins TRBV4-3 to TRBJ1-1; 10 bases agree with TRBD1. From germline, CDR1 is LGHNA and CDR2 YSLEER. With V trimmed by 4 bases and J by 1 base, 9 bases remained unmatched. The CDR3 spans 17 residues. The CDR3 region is CASSPTGQGSENTEAFF. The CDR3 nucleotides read TGCGCCAGCAGCCCTACGGGACAGGGGTCGGAGAACACTGAAGCTTTCTTT.

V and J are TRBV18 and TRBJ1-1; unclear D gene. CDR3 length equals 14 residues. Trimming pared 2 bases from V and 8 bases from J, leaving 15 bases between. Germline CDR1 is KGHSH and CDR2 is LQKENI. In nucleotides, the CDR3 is TGTGCCAGCTCACCAAGGCCCCCTGAGGGAGAAGCTTTCTTT. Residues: CASSPRPPEGEAFF. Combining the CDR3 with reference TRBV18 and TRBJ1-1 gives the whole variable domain NAGVMQNPRHLVRRRGQEARLRCSPMKGHSHVYWYRQLPEEGLKFMVYLQKENIIDESGMPKERFSAEFPKEGPSILRIQQVVRGDSAAYFCASSPRPPEGEAFFGQGTRLTVV.

The CDR3 nucleotides are TGTGCCAGCAGTACTCCGGACAGGGGTTTTACTGAAGCTTTCTTT. This translates into CASSTPDRGFTEAFF. This chain links TRBV28 with TRBJ1-1; 9 nucleotides match TRBD1. The CDR3 is 15 amino acids. From germline, CDR1 is MDHEN and CDR2 SYDVKM. V lost 5 bases to trimming and J lost 5 bases; unmatched junction nucleotides: 9.

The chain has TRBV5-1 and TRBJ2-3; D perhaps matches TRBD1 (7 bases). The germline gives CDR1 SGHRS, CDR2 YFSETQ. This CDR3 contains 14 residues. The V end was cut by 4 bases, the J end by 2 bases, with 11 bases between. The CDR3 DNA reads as TGCGCCAGCAGCGCGGGACAGCTCACAGATACGCAGTATTTT. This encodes CASSAGQLTDTQYF. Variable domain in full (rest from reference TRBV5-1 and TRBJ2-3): KAGVTQTPRYLIKTRGQQVTLSCSPISGHRSVSWYQQTPGQGLQFLFEYFSETQRNKGNFPGRFSGRQFSNSRSEMNVSTLELGDSALYLCASSAGQLTDTQYFGPGTRLTVL.

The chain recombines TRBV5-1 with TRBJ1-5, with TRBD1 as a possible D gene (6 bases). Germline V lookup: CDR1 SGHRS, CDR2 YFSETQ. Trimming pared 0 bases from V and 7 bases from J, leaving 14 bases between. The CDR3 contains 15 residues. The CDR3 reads CASSLGTGSRQPQHF. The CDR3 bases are TGCGCCAGCAGCTTGGGTACAGGGTCTCGGCAGCCCCAGCATTTT.

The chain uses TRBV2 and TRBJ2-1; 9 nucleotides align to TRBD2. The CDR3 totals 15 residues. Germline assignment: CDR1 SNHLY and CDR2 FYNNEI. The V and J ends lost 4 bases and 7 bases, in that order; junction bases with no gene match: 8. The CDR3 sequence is CASSVAGGPRNEQFF. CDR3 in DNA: TGTGCCAGCAGTGTCGCGGGAGGGCCGAGAAATGAGCAGTTCTTC.

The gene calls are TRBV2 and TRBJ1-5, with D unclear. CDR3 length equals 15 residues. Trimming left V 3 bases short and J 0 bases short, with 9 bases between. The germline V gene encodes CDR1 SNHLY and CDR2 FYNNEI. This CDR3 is CASSDEVGSNQPQHF. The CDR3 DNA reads TGTGCCAGCAGTGATGAGGTCGGTAGCAATCAGCCCCAGCATTTT.

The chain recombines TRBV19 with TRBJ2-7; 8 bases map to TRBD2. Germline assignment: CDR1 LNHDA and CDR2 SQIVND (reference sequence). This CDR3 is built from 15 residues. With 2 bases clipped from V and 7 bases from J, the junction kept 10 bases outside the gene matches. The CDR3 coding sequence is TGTGCCAGTAGTATAACGGCGGGAGGAATGGAAGAGCAGTACTTC. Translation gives CASSITAGGMEEQYF.

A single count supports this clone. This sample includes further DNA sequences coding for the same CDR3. CDR3: CASSPRRGTEAFF. In DNA form, the CDR3 reads TGTGCCAGCAGCCCAAGGCGGGGCACTGAAGCTTTCTTT. The V gene is TRBV6-5, the J gene TRBJ1-1; no definite D call. Trimming stripped 6 bases from V and 4 bases from J, with 12 bases between. The CDR3 totals 13 residues. CDR1 is MNHEY and CDR2 is SVGAGI in the germline V gene.

CDR3 region: CAGASGRKNEQFF. DNA of the CDR3: TGTGCTGGGGCTAGCGGGAGAAAAAATGAGCAGTTCTTC. The rearrangement uses TRBV28 and TRBJ2-1; 10 bases map to TRBD2. CDR1 and CDR2 from the germline V gene are MDHEN and SYDVKM. This CDR3 comprises 13 residues.

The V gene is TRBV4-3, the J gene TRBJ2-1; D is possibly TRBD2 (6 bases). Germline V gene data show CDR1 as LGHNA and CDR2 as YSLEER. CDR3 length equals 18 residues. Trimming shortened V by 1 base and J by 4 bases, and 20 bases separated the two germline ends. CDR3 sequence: CASSQGGSASAYYNEQFF. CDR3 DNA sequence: TGCGCCAGCAGCCAAGGGGGGTCAGCTAGCGCCTATTACAATGAGCAGTTCTTC.

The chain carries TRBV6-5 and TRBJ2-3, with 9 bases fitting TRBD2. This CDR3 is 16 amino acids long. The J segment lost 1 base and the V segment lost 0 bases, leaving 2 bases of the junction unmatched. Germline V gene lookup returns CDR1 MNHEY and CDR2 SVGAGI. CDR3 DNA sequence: TGTGCCAGCAGTTACTCGGTAGCGGGGGGCACAGATACGCAGTATTTT. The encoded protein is CASSYSVAGGTDTQYF.

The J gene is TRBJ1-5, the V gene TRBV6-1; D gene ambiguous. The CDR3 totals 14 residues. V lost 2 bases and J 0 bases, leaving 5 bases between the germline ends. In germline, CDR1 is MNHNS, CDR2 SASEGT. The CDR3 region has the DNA TGTGCCAGCAGTGAAATTAATAGCAATCAGCCCCAGCATTTT. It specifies CASSEINSNQPQHF.

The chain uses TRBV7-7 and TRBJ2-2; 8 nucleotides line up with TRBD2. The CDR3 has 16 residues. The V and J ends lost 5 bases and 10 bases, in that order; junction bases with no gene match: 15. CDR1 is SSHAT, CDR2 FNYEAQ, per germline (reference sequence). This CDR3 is CASSRAGTSAAEELFF. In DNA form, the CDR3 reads TGTGCCAGCAGCCGAGCTGGGACTAGTGCGGCTGAGGAGCTGTTTTTT.